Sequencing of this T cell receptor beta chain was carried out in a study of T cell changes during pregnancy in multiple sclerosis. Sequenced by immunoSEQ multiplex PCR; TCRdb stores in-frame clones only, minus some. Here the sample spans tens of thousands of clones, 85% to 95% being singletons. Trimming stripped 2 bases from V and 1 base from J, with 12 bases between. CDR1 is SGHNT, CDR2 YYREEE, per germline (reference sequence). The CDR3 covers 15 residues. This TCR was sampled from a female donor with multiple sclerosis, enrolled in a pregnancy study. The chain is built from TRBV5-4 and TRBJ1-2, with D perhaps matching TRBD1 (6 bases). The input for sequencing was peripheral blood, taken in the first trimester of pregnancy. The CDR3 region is CASSFQGRYNYGYTF. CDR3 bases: TGTGCCAGCAGCTTCCAGGGGCGGTATAACTATGGCTACACCTTC.